This T cell receptor beta chain appears in the sequencing data of a study of blood T cell repertoires in COVID-19. Study-level background: Acute and convalescent COVID-19 samples came from the United States, Italy and Spain. In each case, the material was cDNA or gDNA derived from T cells, B-cell-depleted T cells, or PBMCs.

Original methodology: Nucleated cell counts were estimated from reference gene primer amplification. Method: immunoSEQ multiplex PCR; TCRdb's copy keeps in-frame clones and lacks some. V and J calls plus clone size are reproduced from that table; the DNA served to infer D and trimming. This table has about 250,000 clones, about 86% appearing once. The V gene lost 1 base and the J gene lost 7 bases, with 11 bases spanning the gap. There are 13 residues in the CDR3. Germline loops: CDR1 SGHVS, CDR2 FQNEAQ. The sequence came from a man of 80 years or more with acute or convalescent COVID-19. Sequencing was done on a sample of peripheral blood. The chain uses TRBV7-8 and TRBJ2-7, with D tentatively TRBD2 (5 bases). The DNA for the CDR3 is TGTGCCAGCAGCTTAGAACTAGTGAAGGAGCAGTACTTC. It encodes CASSLELVKEQYF.